Below, 31 T cell receptor beta chains from the same sample are listed, as sequenced in a study of blood T cell repertoires in COVID-19. Measured with immunoSEQ multiplex PCR; TCRdb has only the in-frame clones, and not every one. In the table there are approximately 220,000 clones, approximately 90% of which are singletons. Sequencing was performed on PBMCs or T cells enriched from blood (not recorded which). The source of these receptors is a woman younger than 45 with acute COVID-19.

A word on this clone: Germline is not matched at one junction end, which may reflect a read error. V usage is TRBV7-7 and J usage is TRBJ2-5; TRBD2 agrees at 12 bases. The CDR3 is made up of 16 amino acids. The germline V gene encodes CDR1 SSHAT and CDR2 FNYEAQ (reference sequence). The CDR3 DNA is TGTGCTAGCAGCCCCAGACTAGCGGGGGCTCAAGAGACCCAGTACTTC. Its translation is CASSPRLAGAQETQYF.

This clone has only one observation. CDR3 in amino acids: CASSYLQGPYGYTF. CDR3 DNA: TGTGCCAGCAGTTACTTACAGGGCCCTTATGGCTACACCTTC. The V call is TRBV6-5, the J call TRBJ1-2; a weak D match, TRBD1 (6 bases). Germline CDR1 reads MNHEY; CDR2 reads SVGAGI. The V end lost 1 base, the J end lost 5 bases, and 11 bases lay between the germline ends. The CDR3 extends over 14 amino acids.

The chain joins TRBV2 to TRBJ2-6, with 8 bases matching TRBD1. Germline assignment: CDR1 SNHLY and CDR2 FYNNEI. V lost 1 base to trimming and J lost 2 bases; unmatched junction nucleotides: 7. This CDR3 is 18 amino acids long. CDR3 in amino acids: CASSEEGTGGTGANVLTF. The DNA for the CDR3 is TGTGCCAGCAGTGAAGAGGGTACAGGGGGAACTGGGGCCAACGTCCTGACTTTC.

The chain uses TRBV10-1 and TRBJ1-2; D unresolved. V was clipped by 4 bases and J by 1 base, with 7 bases between them. Germline V CDR1 and CDR2: WNHNN, SYGVQD (reference sequence). The CDR3 runs to 13 residues. The CDR3 here is CASSAGFNYGYTF. For the CDR3, the DNA is TGCGCCAGCAGTGCCGGTTTTAACTATGGCTACACCTTC.

The CDR3 reads CASGRDRDTGELFF. The DNA of the CDR3 is TGTGCCAGCGGACGGGACAGGGACACCGGGGAGCTGTTTTTT. V gene TRBV2 combines with J gene TRBJ2-2; 9 bases agree with TRBD1. Losses at the gene ends were 8 bases for V and 3 bases for J; bases not matched to a gene: 4. The CDR3 totals 14 residues. Germline V gene lookup returns CDR1 SNHLY and CDR2 FYNNEI.

This clone was observed a few times. V and J are TRBV5-4 and TRBJ1-1; 9 nucleotides match TRBD1. The ends lost 4 bases at V and 2 bases at J; junction bases unmatched: 6. The CDR3 extends over 15 amino acids. Germline CDR1 and CDR2: SGHNT and YYREEE (reference sequence). This CDR3 reads CASSPGTGFNTEAFF. As DNA, the CDR3 is TGTGCCAGCAGCCCCGGGACAGGGTTCAACACTGAAGCTTTCTTT.

The chain links TRBV4-1 to TRBJ2-1, with TRBD2 identical over 12 bases. This CDR3 region has 18 residues. Germline values: CDR1 MGHRA, CDR2 YSYEKL. V dropped 0 bases and J dropped 4; count of bases not matched to a gene: 7. The CDR3 DNA reads as TGCGCCAGCAGCCAAGAAGGCGAACTAGCGGGGGGTTACAATGAGCAGTTCTTC. Its protein is CASSQEGELAGGYNEQFF.

The chain combines TRBV19 with TRBJ1-5; D is uncertain. This CDR3 is 13 amino acids long. CDR1 is LNHDA, CDR2 SQIVND, per germline (reference sequence). V lost 3 bases, J lost 4 bases, and 7 bases lay in between. The CDR3 is CASSILTNQPQHF. The DNA for the CDR3 is TGTGCCAGTAGTATCCTCACAAATCAGCCCCAGCATTTT.

The CDR3 sequence: CASSLLRQSNLNTEAFF. CDR3 nucleotides: TGTGCCAGCAGCTTATTGAGGCAGTCAAATTTGAACACTGAAGCTTTCTTT. V usage is TRBV13 and J usage is TRBJ1-1, with no clear D. The V and J ends lost 2 bases and 0 bases respectively, with 16 bases between them. The V gene's germline CDR1 is PRHDT and CDR2 FYEKMQ (reference sequence). The CDR3 has 17 amino acids.

The gene calls are TRBV5-4 and TRBJ1-6, with TRBD1 matching over 11 bases. Germline V gives CDR1 SGHNT, CDR2 YYREEE (reference sequence). V gave up 4 bases and J gave up 2 bases; unmatched junction bases: 2. The CDR3 loop spans 16 amino acids. CDR3 protein: CASSAGQGAYNSPLHF. The CDR3 DNA reads as TGTGCCAGCAGCGCGGGACAGGGGGCCTATAATTCACCCCTCCACTTT.

This chain links TRBV7-9 with TRBJ1-2; TRBD1 might be the D (6 bases). The CDR3 has 13 amino acids. Germline V gene data show CDR1 as SEHNR and CDR2 as FQNEAQ (reference sequence). V was clipped by 5 bases and J by 6 bases, with 13 bases between them. CDR3: CASSRTGTDGYTF. The CDR3, as DNA: TGTGCCAGCAGCCGTACAGGGACGGATGGCTACACCTTC.

This chain connects TRBV19 to TRBJ2-5; possibly TRBD2 for D (5 bases). Germline loops: CDR1 LNHDA, CDR2 SQIVND (reference sequence). This CDR3 spans 15 amino acids. V lost 5 bases, J lost 2 bases, and 15 bases lay in between. The CDR3 DNA sequence: TGTGCCAGTAGTCGTATCGCGGGCGTGCAAGAGACCCAGTACTTC. Its translation: CASSRIAGVQETQYF.

The V and J genes are TRBV27 and TRBJ1-5, with no clear D. This CDR3 region has 14 residues. Per germline, CDR1 MNHEY and CDR2 SMNVEV (reference sequence). Trimming left V 6 bases short and J 4 bases short, with 13 bases between. In DNA, the CDR3 is TGTGCCAGCAGCCCGGGTAGTCCTAATCAGCCCCAGCATTTT. Translated, it gives CASSPGSPNQPQHF.

The chain is built from TRBV4-1 and TRBJ2-7, with 7 bases aligning to TRBD1. Germline lookup yields CDR1 MGHRA and CDR2 YSYEKL. The CDR3 runs to 14 residues. The ends lost 3 bases at V and 5 bases at J; junction bases unmatched: 7. CDR3 sequence reads: CASSHPDRLNEQYF. The CDR3 coding sequence is TGCGCCAGCAGCCATCCGGACAGGTTGAACGAGCAGTACTTC.

V is TRBV4-1 and J is TRBJ2-5, with 7 bases identical to TRBD1. Germline trimming cut 5 bases from V and 4 bases from J; bases unmatched to any gene: 10. The germline gives CDR1 MGHRA, CDR2 YSYEKL. The CDR3 length is 15 residues. CDR3 in DNA: TGCGCCAGCAGCGCCCGACAGGGAGCCCCAGAGACCCAGTACTTC. This translates into CASSARQGAPETQYF.

The gene calls are TRBV6-5 and TRBJ2-3, with D unresolved. Germline V lookup: CDR1 MNHEY, CDR2 SVGAGI. Trimming shortened V by 4 bases and J by 1 base, and 6 bases separated the two germline ends. The length of the CDR3 is 13 residues. The CDR3 bases are TGTGCCAGCAGTTCCCCGGGCACAGATACGCAGTATTTT. Its protein product is CASSSPGTDTQYF.

This rearrangement joins TRBV3-1 (or the pseudogene TRBV3-2) to TRBJ1-5; D unclear. The CDR3 sequence is 15 residues long. Germline V CDR1 and CDR2: LGHDT, YNNKEL (reference sequence). The V gene lost 1 base and the J gene lost 2 bases, with 9 bases spanning the gap. CDR3 amino acids: CASSQAGVGNQPQHF. The CDR3 nucleotides read TGTGCCAGCAGCCAAGCGGGAGTGGGCAATCAGCCCCAGCATTTT.

The rearrangement joins TRBV11-2 to TRBJ1-4, with 10 bases identical to TRBD1. The V and J ends lost 0 bases and 7 bases, in that order; junction bases with no gene match: 5. Germline CDR1 reads SGHAT; CDR2 reads FQNNGV. This CDR3 has 16 residues. In nucleotides, the CDR3 is TGTGCCAGCAGCTTAGAGACAGGGGGCGCGGGTGAAAAACTGTTTTTT. This encodes CASSLETGGAGEKLFF.

This CDR3 reads CASRGQGGEKLFF. DNA of the CDR3: TGTGCCAGTCGAGGACAGGGTGGGGAAAAACTGTTTTTT. The V gene is TRBV19, the J gene TRBJ1-4, with 8 bases aligning to TRBD1. CDR1 is LNHDA, CDR2 SQIVND, per germline (reference sequence). V trimming: 8 bases; J trimming: 8 bases; junction bases outside the gene matches: 7. The CDR3 extends over 13 amino acids.

This clone occurred once. The rearrangement joins TRBV19 to TRBJ1-1; D might be TRBD1 (5 bases). Trimming left V 7 bases short and J 0 bases short, with 12 bases between. This CDR3 has 14 residues. Germline V gene lookup returns CDR1 LNHDA and CDR2 SQIVND (reference sequence). CDR3: CASKEWGVNTEAFF. CDR3 coding DNA: TGTGCCAGTAAAGAGTGGGGGGTGAACACTGAAGCTTTCTTT.

The chain is built from TRBV4-3 and TRBJ1-2, with a tentative D call TRBD1 (6 bases). From germline, CDR1 is LGHNA and CDR2 YSLEER. The CDR3 covers 16 residues. V lost 4 bases, J lost 0 bases, and 15 bases lay in between. The CDR3 here is CASSLSGQPPNYGYTF. The CDR3 coding sequence is TGCGCCAGCAGCCTCTCAGGACAGCCTCCTAACTATGGCTACACCTTC.

The genes are TRBV7-6 and TRBJ2-2; D may be TRBD1 (5 bases). The CDR3 contains 15 residues. The germline CDR1 and CDR2 sequences are SGHVS and FNYEAQ. V was shortened by 4 bases and J by 4 bases, with 13 bases between the two germline ends. The DNA of the CDR3 is TGTGCCAGCAGCTACCAGGGCGAATCCACCGGGGAGCTGTTTTTT. This gives the protein CASSYQGESTGELFF.

The chain recombines TRBV6-5 with TRBJ1-1; maybe TRBD1 (5 bases). This CDR3 is built from 15 residues. V lost 0 bases and J lost 7, with 15 bases in between. Germline CDR1 MNHEY, CDR2 SVGAGI. The CDR3 DNA reads as TGTGCCAGCAGTTACTCTGGGGGGATTGCGAGTGAAGCTTTCTTT. Residues: CASSYSGGIASEAFF.

The chain combines TRBV5-4 with TRBJ2-5; D remains unclear. The CDR3 length is 14 residues. V gave up 0 bases and J gave up 2 bases, with 8 bases separating them. Germline V CDR1 and CDR2: SGHNT, YYREEE (reference sequence). The CDR3 protein is CASSLVSQQETQYF. CDR3 coding DNA: TGTGCCAGCAGCTTGGTATCACAGCAAGAGACCCAGTACTTC.

The chain couples TRBV4-1 to TRBJ2-7; a weak D match, TRBD2 (5 bases). CDR1 MGHRA and CDR2 YSYEKL come from the germline V gene. The CDR3 totals 13 residues. V lost 5 bases and J 2 bases, leaving 10 bases between the germline ends. This CDR3 is CASSERSPYEQYF. For the CDR3, the DNA is TGCGCCAGCAGCGAGCGGAGTCCCTACGAGCAGTACTTC.

The rearrangement links TRBV6-1 to TRBJ1-5, with D possibly being TRBD1 (6 bases). V lost 4 bases, J lost 1 base, and 14 bases lay in between. Germline-derived CDR1 and CDR2 are MNHNS and SASEGT. The CDR3 is made up of 16 amino acids. CDR3 sequence reads: CASSGYRAGSNQPQHF. The CDR3 DNA follows: TGTGCCAGCAGTGGCTACAGGGCAGGGAGCAATCAGCCCCAGCATTTT.

This clone was observed once. J is TRBJ1-5 and V is TRBV19, with 8 bases identical to TRBD1. This CDR3 spans 14 amino acids. J gave up 5 bases and V 9 bases, and 9 bases lay outside the gene matches. The germline V gene has CDR1 LNHDA and CDR2 SQIVND (reference sequence). The CDR3 protein is CASVVGTGDQPQHF. In nucleotides, the CDR3 is TGTGCCAGCGTCGTGGGGACAGGAGATCAGCCCCAGCATTTT.

The chain carries TRBV7-2 and TRBJ1-3; TRBD1 might be the D (6 bases). The CDR3 sequence is 18 residues long. Germline CDR1 is SGHTA and CDR2 is FQGNSA. Trimming removed 1 base from V and 4 bases from J, with 20 bases in between. CDR3 region: CASSLVGWAGAKGNTIYF. The CDR3 nucleotides read TGTGCCAGCAGCTTAGTGGGGTGGGCAGGGGCTAAAGGAAACACCATATATTTT.

The chain carries TRBV19 and TRBJ2-3; TRBD2 might be the D (5 bases). Trimming took 11 bases from V and 6 from J, leaving 18 bases between them. Per the germline V gene, CDR1 is LNHDA and CDR2 is SQIVND (reference sequence). This CDR3 spans 13 amino acids. The CDR3 DNA reads TGTGCCTGCTTGGATGGGAGACGGGATACGCAGTATTTT. Translated, it gives CACLDGRRDTQYF.

The chain uses TRBV10-3 and TRBJ1-3; the match to TRBD1 covers 10 bases. The CDR3 covers 15 residues. V shed 3 bases and J 5 bases; nucleotides not matched to a gene: 4. The germline CDR1 and CDR2 sequences are ENHRY and SYGVKD. The chain's CDR3 is CAISDRQGARNTIYF. The CDR3 bases are TGTGCCATCAGTGATCGACAGGGGGCGAGAAACACCATATATTTT.

This clone was detected once. The junction shows a germline mismatch at one end, possibly a read error. V and J are TRBV7-2 and TRBJ2-7; 12 positions match TRBD2. The CDR3 is 14 amino acids. Germline V gene data show CDR1 as SGHTA and CDR2 as FQGNSA. CDR3 sequence reads: CASSSGTSGLGSNF. CDR3 nucleotides: TGTGCCAGCAGCAGTGGGACTAGCGGGCTTGGATCTAACTTC. Supplemented by reference TRBV7-2 and TRBJ2-7, the full variable domain reads GAGVSQSPSNKVTEKGKDVELRCDPISGHTALYWYRQSLGQGLEFLIYFQGNSAPDKSGLPSDRFSAERTGGSVSTLTIQRTQQEDSAVYLCASSSGTSGLGSNFGPGTRLTVT.